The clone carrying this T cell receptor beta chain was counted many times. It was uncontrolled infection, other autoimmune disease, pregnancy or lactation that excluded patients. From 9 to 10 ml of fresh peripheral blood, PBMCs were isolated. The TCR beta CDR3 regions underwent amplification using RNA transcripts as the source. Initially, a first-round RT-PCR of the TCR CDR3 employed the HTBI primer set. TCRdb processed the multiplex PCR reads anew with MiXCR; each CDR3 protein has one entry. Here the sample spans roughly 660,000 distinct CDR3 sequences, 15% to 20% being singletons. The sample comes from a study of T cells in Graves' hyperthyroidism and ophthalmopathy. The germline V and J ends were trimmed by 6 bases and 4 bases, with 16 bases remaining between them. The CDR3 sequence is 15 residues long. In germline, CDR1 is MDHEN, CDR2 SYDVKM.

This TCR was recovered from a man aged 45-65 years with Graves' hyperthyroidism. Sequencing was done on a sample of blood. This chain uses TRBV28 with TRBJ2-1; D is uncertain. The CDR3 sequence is CASRLTVGKYNEQFF. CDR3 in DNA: TGTGCCAGCAGGCTTACAGTAGGGAAGTACAATGAGCAGTTCTTC.